This T cell receptor (beta chain) was captured by sequencing in a study of T cells after yellow fever vaccination. Regarding the study as a whole: At 95% to 98% for CD4 and just over 85% for CD8, most primary-vaccination clones showed up again after the booster. FACS-sorted repertoires could harbor abundant contaminating bulk-population clonotypes.

This clonotype was found many times. Its specificity is unknown. 5'RACE template switching generated TCR cDNA, adding a universal primer site and UMIs. TCRdb itself ran the 5' RACE reads through MiXCR, one entry per CDR3 protein. The sample includes roughly 330,000 distinct CDR3 sequences, about 4% of them seen just once. The material sequenced was PBMCs, taken 5 days after the yellow fever booster vaccination. This receptor was taken from a man between 18 and 29 years old who received the YFV17D yellow fever vaccine.

The CDR3 sequence is CAGSTSGFTDTQYF. For the CDR3, the DNA is TGTGCCGGTTCGACTAGCGGCTTTACAGATACGCAGTATTTT. J is TRBJ2-3 and V is TRBV12-3 or TRBV12-4, with 9 bases matching TRBD2. The length of the CDR3 is 14 residues. J gave up 3 bases and V 11 bases, and 9 bases lay outside the gene matches.